This TCR beta chain was observed in a study of blood T cell repertoires in COVID-19. Study at large: PBMCs, B-cell-depleted T cells, or T cells provided the cDNA or gDNA that made up the material.

As regards this clone: One end of the junction is discordant with germline, which a read error may explain.

Produced via immunoSEQ multiplex PCR; TCRdb's table is partial and in-frame only. Of over 600,000 clones detected, 85% to 90% appear once; the ten largest clones hold approximately 0.3%. The CDR3 runs 13 residues. Germline CDR1 reads SGHNT; CDR2 reads YENEEA. This TCR was sampled from a woman in her late teens or twenties with acute or convalescent COVID-19. The chain carries TRBV11-3 and TRBJ2-1; D is unclear. The sample was peripheral blood. CDR3 DNA: TGTGCCAGTAGCTTATCCGTCGCGGATGAGCAGTTCTTC. Its protein product is CASSLSVADEQFF. The variable domain in full, completed from reference TRBV11-3 and TRBJ2-1, reads EAGVVQSPRYKIIEKKQPVAFWCNPISGHNTLYWYLQNLGQGPELLIRYENEEAVDDSQLPKDRFSAERLKGVDSTLKIQPAELGDSAVYLCASSLSVADEQFFGPGTRLTVL.